These T cell receptor beta chains were read from a single sample in a study of neurological immune-mediated disorders. MiXCR was run by TCRdb on the 5' RACE reads, yielding one entry per CDR3 protein. The sample has about 27,000 distinct CDR3 sequences; 20% to 25% are singletons. The material sequenced was PBMCs. All receptors come from an older woman in good health. Each CDR3 is given with its conserved first and last residue. A D gene is named only where the DNA matches it firmly. Clone size appears in some rows only: once, few, many, or a class for an expanded clone.

>TRBJ2-7|TRBV7-2|NA|many
CASSLDRVYEQYF
TGTGCCAGCAGCTTAGACAGGGTATACGAGCAGTACTTC
>TRBJ1-5|TRBV6-1|NA|few
CASSEAGKVSQPQHF
TGTGCCAGCAGTGAAGCAGGTAAAGTCAGTCAGCCCCAGCATTTT
>TRBJ2-5|TRBV5-1|NA|many
CASSSVQGFETQYF
TGCGCCAGCAGTTCCGTTCAGGGTTTCGAGACCCAGTACTTC
>TRBJ1-1|TRBV19|TRBD1|NA
CASSSPGQGHTEAFF
TGTGCCAGTAGTTCTCCGGGACAGGGGCACACTGAAGCTTTCTTT
>TRBJ2-5|TRBV5-5|TRBD1|many
CASSPTTGEETQYF
TGTGCCAGCAGCCCGACTACAGGGGAGGAGACCCAGTACTTC
>TRBJ2-5|TRBV7-2|NA|many
CASSPESRTQYF
TGTGCCAGCAGCCCGGAGAGTAGGACCCAGTACTTC
>TRBJ2-3|TRBV28|NA|many
CASNADSPTDTQYF
TGTGCCAGCAACGCGGACAGTCCCACAGATACGCAGTATTTT
>TRBJ1-1|TRBV9|NA|medium-sized
CASSVGEQPDTEAFF
TGTGCCAGCAGCGTAGGAGAACAACCGGACACTGAAGCTTTCTTT
>TRBJ2-7|TRBV10-3|NA|few
CAISDHRAYEQYF
TGTGCCATCAGCGATCATAGGGCCTACGAGCAGTACTTC
>TRBJ2-7|TRBV7-2|NA|many
CASSLLRDYEQYF
TGTGCCAGCAGCCTACTCAGGGACTACGAGCAGTACTTC
>TRBJ2-5|TRBV15|NA|many
CATSRGLRRAETQYF
TGTGCCACCAGCAGAGGGTTAAGGAGGGCAGAGACCCAGTACTTC
>TRBJ2-7|TRBV6-5|TRBD2|many
CASKKLPPSGASYEQYF
TGTGCCAGCAAAAAGTTACCCCCTAGCGGGGCCTCCTACGAGCAGTACTTC
>TRBJ1-1|TRBV18|TRBD1|NA
CASSPNRGDTEAFF
TGTGCCAGCTCACCAAACAGGGGGGATACTGAAGCTTTCTTT
>TRBJ2-1|TRBV5-5|TRBD2|many
CASSLTGVVLAGYNEQFF
TGTGCCAGCAGCCTTACAGGGGTAGTACTAGCGGGTTACAATGAGCAGTTCTTC
>TRBJ2-2|TRBV20-1|NA|many
CSVERSGTGELFF
TGCAGTGTAGAGCGCTCGGGCACCGGGGAGCTGTTTTTT
>TRBJ1-2|TRBV30|NA|many
CAWSVRTGIYGYTF
TGTGCCTGGAGTGTCCGAACAGGGATCTATGGCTACACCTTC
>TRBJ2-2|TRBV4-2|NA|many
CASTRGTTDTGELFF
TGTGCCAGCACCCGGGGGACGACGGACACCGGGGAGCTGTTTTTT
>TRBJ2-7|TRBV7-2|TRBD2|many
CASSPGKLSSGTSYEQYF
TGTGCCAGCAGCCCCGGCAAACTCTCTAGCGGGACCTCCTACGAGCAGTACTTC
>TRBJ2-5|TRBV4-1|NA|many
CASSQGTVLQETQYF
TGCGCCAGCAGCCAAGGGACAGTCCTTCAAGAGACCCAGTACTTC
>TRBJ2-3|TRBV7-9|NA|medium-sized
CASSEGTTDTQYF
TGTGCCAGCAGCGAAGGGACCACAGATACGCAGTATTTT
>TRBJ1-2|TRBV12-3/TRBV12-4|NA|many
CASRRGAAIYGYTF
TGTGCCAGCCGGCGGGGGGCAGCGATCTATGGCTACACCTTC
>TRBJ2-7|TRBV7-2|TRBD2|NA
CASSLALCVISGGAYEQYF
TGTGCCAGCAGCTTAGCCCTGTGTGTTATCAGTGGGGGGGCCTACGAGCAGTACTTC
>TRBJ2-2|TRBV12-3/TRBV12-4|NA|many
CVSILRASNTGELFF
TGTGTCAGCATCCTACGGGCTTCGAACACCGGGGAGCTGTTTTTT
>TRBJ1-5|TRBV9|NA|NA
CASSVDPNSNQPQHF
TGTGCCAGCAGCGTAGACCCAAATAGCAATCAGCCCCAGCATTTT
>TRBJ2-1|TRBV3-1|TRBD2|many
CASSPGLAGHEQFF
TGTGCCAGCAGCCCGGGACTAGCGGGACATGAGCAGTTCTTC
>TRBJ2-1|TRBV29-1|TRBD2|many
CSVNPRGGSPYNEQFF
TGCAGCGTAAACCCCCGGGGGGGGAGCCCCTACAATGAGCAGTTCTTC
>TRBJ2-7|TRBV5-1|NA|many
CASSTGSLGEQYF
TGCGCCAGCAGCACCGGCTCTTTGGGCGAGCAGTACTTC
>TRBJ2-5|TRBV5-1|NA|many
CASSLFSGEETQYF
TGCGCCAGCAGTTTGTTTTCGGGGGAAGAGACCCAGTACTTC
>TRBJ2-3|TRBV29-1|TRBD2|NA
CSVAAGGPDTQYF
TGCAGCGTTGCAGCGGGAGGGCCTGATACGCAGTATTTT
>TRBJ1-1|TRBV20-1|NA|many
CSATRVGEAFF
TGCAGTGCAACCCGAGTCGGTGAAGCTTTCTTT
>TRBJ1-5|TRBV28|NA|many
CASSNPYGSQPQHF
TGTGCCAGCAGCAACCCTTACGGCTCCCAGCCCCAGCATTTT
>TRBJ2-4|TRBV5-1|NA|many
CASSFQGFKNIQYF
TGCGCCAGCAGCTTCCAGGGGTTCAAAAACATTCAGTACTTC
>TRBJ2-3|TRBV20-1|TRBD1|NA
CSAEIGTGSTDTQYF
TGCAGTGCCGAGATAGGGACAGGATCCACAGATACGCAGTATTTT
>TRBJ1-5|TRBV7-2|NA|many
CASSPQEGQPQHF
TGTGCCAGCAGCCCCCAGGAGGGGCAGCCCCAGCATTTT
>TRBJ1-1|TRBV5-1|NA|many
CASSLGFGPGTEAFF
NA
>TRBJ1-1|TRBV5-5|TRBD1|many
CASSHGQGAAFF
TGTGCCAGCAGTCACGGACAGGGGGCAGCTTTCTTT
>TRBJ2-5|TRBV7-9|NA|many
CASSLVTGIGRETQYF
TGTGCCAGCAGCTTAGTCACGGGGATAGGGAGAGAGACCCAGTACTTC
>TRBJ2-1|TRBV20-1|TRBD1|many
CSTTGKNYNEQFF
TGCAGTACGACAGGGAAGAATTACAATGAGCAGTTCTTC
>TRBJ2-1|TRBV5-1|NA|NA
CASTSDSSSYNEQFF
TGCGCCAGCACCTCCGACAGTAGCTCCTACAATGAGCAGTTCTTC